Reported below is one T cell receptor beta chain. V lost 4 bases and J lost 4, with 21 bases in between. The CDR3 extends over 17 amino acids. Per the germline V gene, CDR1 is LGHNA and CDR2 is YSLEER. Random hexamers were used to reverse transcribe an amount of about 0.5 to 1 ug RNA. Using its own MiXCR run on the immunoSEQ multiplex PCR reads, TCRdb lists one record per CDR3 protein. The table shows 95,000 to 150,000 distinct CDR3 sequences, with roughly 94% occurring only once. The data stem from a study of CD8 T cells in Susac syndrome. This TCR was recovered from a human donor with Susac syndrome. The chain has TRBV4-3 and TRBJ2-3; no clear D gene. Sequenced: CD8+ T cells from PBMCs. CDR3 nucleotides: TGCGCCAGCAGCCCGGAAGGGTCCGGGCTAGTTGCAGATACGCAGTATTTT. This codes for CASSPEGSGLVADTQYF.